This TCR beta chain was sequenced during a study of blood T cell repertoires in COVID-19. This CDR3 comprises 14 residues. Germline V gives CDR1 MDHEN, CDR2 SYDVKM. V lost 6 bases and J lost 4, with 15 bases in between. This clone has a single count. The table came from immunoSEQ multiplex PCR; TCRdb's copy has only in-frame clones and leaves some out. The sample consists of fewer than 250,000 clones, 75% to 85% of them appearing once. The sequence was collected from a woman aged 40 to 49 with acute COVID-19. This chain uses TRBV28 with TRBJ2-5; tentatively, D is TRBD2 (5 bases). Sequencing used PBMCs or T cells enriched from blood (not recorded which). As DNA, the CDR3 is TGTGCCAGCAGCCAAGGCGGGTGGCGAGAGACCCAGTACTTC. This sequence encodes CASSQGGWRETQYF.